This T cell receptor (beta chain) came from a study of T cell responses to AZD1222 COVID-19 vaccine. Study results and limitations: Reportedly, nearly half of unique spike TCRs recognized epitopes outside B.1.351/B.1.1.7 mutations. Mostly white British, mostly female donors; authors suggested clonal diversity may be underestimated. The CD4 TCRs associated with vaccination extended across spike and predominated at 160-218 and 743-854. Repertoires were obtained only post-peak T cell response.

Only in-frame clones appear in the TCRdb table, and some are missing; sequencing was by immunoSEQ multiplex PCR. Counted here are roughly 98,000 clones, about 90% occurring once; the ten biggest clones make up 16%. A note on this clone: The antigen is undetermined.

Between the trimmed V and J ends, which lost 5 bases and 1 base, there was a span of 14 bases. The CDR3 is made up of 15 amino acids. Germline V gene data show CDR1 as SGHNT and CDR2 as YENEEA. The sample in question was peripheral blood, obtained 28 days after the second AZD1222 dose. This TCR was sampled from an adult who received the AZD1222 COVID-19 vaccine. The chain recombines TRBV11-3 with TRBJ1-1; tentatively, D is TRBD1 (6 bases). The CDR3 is CASSPGQGTNTEAFF. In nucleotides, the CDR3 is TGTGCCAGCAGCCCAGGCCAGGGGACGAACACTGAAGCTTTCTTT.